This T cell receptor beta chain stems from a study of identical twins. Template switching supplied a universal primer site; unique molecular identifiers were carried on the cDNA. TCRdb ran MiXCR on the 5' RACE reads and lists one entry per CDR3 protein. The sample comprises 450,000 or so distinct CDR3 sequences, over 11% of which are singletons, and approximately 0.98% rests with the top ten. Points on this clonotype: The target antigen is unknown.

Whole-study results and caveats: Invariant MAIT and iNKT cells may have partly biased zero-insertion analyses. The models gave estimates that fell short of the out-of-frame TCR alpha sharing seen in monozygotic twins.

These records were also assigned to another study, of yellow fever vaccine responses in identical twins. Turning to that study: Twins' vaccine T cell responses reportedly seemed partly convergent and partly personalized.

The TCR was taken from a woman between 18 and 29 years old in good health. The sequenced sample was CD4+ T cells sorted from blood.

CDR3 region: CASSSRDRAQKLFF. In DNA, the CDR3 is TGTGCCAGCAGCTCCCGGGACAGGGCGCAAAAACTGTTTTTT. The J gene is TRBJ1-4, the V gene TRBV7-8; 9 bases align to TRBD1. Germline V gene sequence: CDR1 SGHVS, CDR2 FQNEAQ. Germline trimming cut 4 bases from V and 9 bases from J; bases unmatched to any gene: 6. CDR3 length equals 14 residues.